The clone carrying this T cell receptor beta chain was seen a single time. The junction differs from germline at one of its ends, possibly a read error. Per germline, CDR1 LGHDT and CDR2 YNNKEL (reference sequence). This CDR3 is built from 13 residues. This sample stems from a study of blood T cell repertoires in COVID-19. Per the original methods: Reference gene primer amplification yielded estimated nucleated cell counts. The protocol was immunoSEQ multiplex PCR, while the TCRdb copy is restricted to in-frame clones and leaves out a portion. Clone size and the V and J calls come from that table; the DNA yielded D and trimming. This sample has fewer than 150,000 clones, with roughly 86% found just once.

The chain couples TRBV3-1 (or the pseudogene TRBV3-2) to TRBJ2-7; D ambiguous. Specimen: peripheral blood. This TCR was recovered from a human donor in a cohort sampled during active COVID-19. The CDR3, as DNA: TGTGCCAGCAGTCAAATTAGCTCCAACGAGCAGTACTTC. This gives the protein CASSQISSNEQYF.